The T cell receptor (beta chain) under discussion was sequenced for a study of T-cell memory formation after mild COVID-19. Turning to the study itself: TCR clusters were largely donor specific.

Each CDR3 protein gets one entry after TCRdb re-called the 5' RACE reads with MiXCR. The table shows 200,000 to 300,000 distinct CDR3 sequences, with 8% to 9.5% occurring only once. The germline gives CDR1 LGHNA, CDR2 YSLEER. Trimming pared 0 bases from V and 8 bases from J, leaving 11 bases between. The CDR3 covers 14 residues. There are many counts of this clonotype. Its antigen remains unknown. Study results and caveats: Pre-infection memory held some responding clones, suggesting pre-existing cross-reactive T cells responded. Contracting CD4+ clones lay largely in CM and EM, with CD8+ ones residing in EMRA. SARS-CoV-2 specificity of second-wave clones peaking day 37 was unconfirmed.

The source of this sequence is a man aged 18 to 30 who had mild COVID-19 (a few samples of this study predate the infection). Cell type and time point are not known. The material sequenced was PBMCs or a T cell subset sorted from them (not recorded which). The chain combines TRBV4-3 with TRBJ2-1, with D perhaps given as TRBD1 or TRBD2 (6 bases each). The CDR3 DNA follows: TGCGCCAGCAGCCAAGAGCGGAGGGGGTATGAGCAGTTCTTC. Amino acid sequence: CASSQERRGYEQFF.